This T cell receptor (beta chain) derives from a study of cytomegalovirus exposure and HLA in healthy donors. PCR primers comprised 60 Vbeta and 13 Jbeta primers. Data came from immunoSEQ multiplex PCR; TCRdb stores just in-frame clones and leaves some out. The sample yields about 210,000 clones, approximately 84% seen once. Trimming left V 3 bases short and J 1 base short, with 13 bases between. Germline CDR1 SGHRS, CDR2 YFSETQ. The CDR3 is made up of 15 amino acids. Whole-study results and caveats: As was reported, the HLA-A and HLA-B alleles of most subjects were accurately predicted from TCR beta sequences. TRBV6-2, TRBV6-3 and some other V segments were unresolvable in 87-base-pair reads.

As concerns this clone: What it recognizes is unknown.

Those who donated were healthy bone marrow donors. The chain has TRBV5-1 and TRBJ1-1, with a tentative D call TRBD1 (6 bases). The TCR comes from a girl under 10 years old in good health and CMV-seronegative. Input material: PBMCs. The CDR3 region is CASSYRASTNTEAFF. In DNA form, the CDR3 reads TGCGCCAGCAGCTACAGGGCGTCAACGAACACTGAAGCTTTCTTT. Together with reference TRBV5-1 and TRBJ1-1, the CDR3 gives the full variable domain: KAGVTQTPRYLIKTRGQQVTLSCSPISGHRSVSWYQQTPGQGLQFLFEYFSETQRNKGNFPGRFSGRQFSNSRSEMNVSTLELGDSALYLCASSYRASTNTEAFFGQGTRLTVV.